One and the same sample provided the 18 T cell receptor beta chains below, sequenced in a study of blood T cell repertoires in COVID-19. TCRdb keeps only in-frame clones here, not all; method: immunoSEQ multiplex PCR. The data contain tens of thousands of clones, more than 70% of them singletons. Sample: peripheral blood. The receptor set was obtained from a man between 45 and 60 years old with active COVID-19.

This clone showed up just a few times. This chain links TRBV3-1 (or the pseudogene TRBV3-2) with TRBJ2-3; a weak D match, TRBD1 (5 bases). This CDR3 is built from 15 residues. V lost 0 bases, J lost 2 bases, and 9 bases lay in between. Germline lookup yields CDR1 LGHDT and CDR2 YNNKEL (reference sequence). The CDR3 DNA reads TGTGCCAGCAGCCAAGAGGGGCAGAACACAGATACGCAGTATTTT. It translates to CASSQEGQNTDTQYF.

The V call is TRBV11-3, the J call TRBJ2-7; tentatively, D is TRBD2 (6 bases). Trimming removed 5 bases at V and 7 bases at J, with 24 bases between. Germline-derived CDR1 and CDR2 are SGHNT and YENEEA. The CDR3 runs 16 residues. This chain's CDR3 is CASSPTRWGARGEQYF. The DNA of the CDR3 is TGTGCCAGCAGCCCCACTCGGTGGGGTGCGCGGGGAGAGCAGTACTTC.

In this sample, this clone turned up many times. The chain carries TRBV7-8 and TRBJ2-2; no definite D call. The germline V gene has CDR1 SGHVS and CDR2 FQNEAQ. The CDR3 runs to 13 residues. The germline V and J ends were trimmed by 5 bases and 1 base, with 5 bases remaining between them. CDR3: CASSRQNTGELFF. The CDR3 DNA is TGTGCCAGCAGCCGACAGAACACCGGGGAGCTGTTTTTT. The entire variable domain, with the rest obtained from reference TRBV7-8 and TRBJ2-2, is as follows: GAGVSQSPRYKVAKRGQDVALRCDPISGHVSLFWYQQALGQGPEFLTYFQNEAQLDKSGLPSDRFFAERPEGSVSTLKIQRTQQEDSAVYLCASSRQNTGELFFGEGSRLTVL.

This clone was found once. The V call is TRBV21-1, the J call TRBJ2-3; the D segment call TRBD2 is taken from the table without a DNA check. TRBV21-1 is reported as a pseudogene. This CDR3 is built from 16 residues. CDR3 nucleotide sequence: TGTGCCAGCAGCAAGTCTAGCGGGGGGGGGACAGATACGCAGTATTTT. Its protein product is CASSKSSGGGTDTQYF.

The J gene is TRBJ2-7, the V gene TRBV7-8, with TRBD1 matching over 8 bases. The ends lost 5 bases at V and 6 bases at J; junction bases unmatched: 3. Germline loops: CDR1 SGHVS, CDR2 FQNEAQ. The CDR3 has 12 residues. The CDR3 coding sequence is TGTGCCAGCAGCCAGACAGGGGTCGAGCAGTACTTC. Residues: CASSQTGVEQYF.

CDR3 sequence (DNA): TGTGCCAGTAGTACCTGGGAGGTCAAGAACTATGGCTACACCTTC. Protein product: CASSTWEVKNYGYTF. This chain connects TRBV19 to TRBJ1-2; no clear D gene. The V end was cut by 4 bases, the J end by 2 bases, with 14 bases between. Germline values: CDR1 LNHDA, CDR2 SQIVND (reference sequence). The CDR3 loop spans 15 amino acids.

This sequence joins TRBV28 and TRBJ2-7, with TRBD1 identical over 7 bases. Unmatched junction bases numbered 11, after V lost 3 bases and J lost 6 bases. The CDR3 covers 15 residues. Per the germline V gene, CDR1 is MDHEN and CDR2 is SYDVKM. CDR3 protein: CASSFIRDSYFEQYF. CDR3 in DNA: TGTGCCAGCAGTTTTATAAGGGACAGCTACTTCGAGCAGTACTTC.

The sample holds a few counts of this clone. V gene TRBV25-1 combines with J gene TRBJ2-1, with 7 bases identical to TRBD1. The J segment lost 8 bases and the V segment lost 7 bases, leaving 11 bases of the junction unmatched. Germline V CDR1 and CDR2: MGHDK, SYGVNS. This CDR3 comprises 14 residues. The CDR3 sequence: CASTPGGDEDEQFF. The CDR3 DNA is TGTGCCAGCACCCCAGGGGGTGATGAGGATGAGCAGTTCTTC. Full variable domain (missing parts from reference TRBV25-1 and TRBJ2-1): EADIYQTPRYLVIGTGKKITLECSQTMGHDKMYWYQQDPGMELHLIHYSYGVNSTEKGDLSSESTVSRIRTEHFPLTLESARPSHTSQYLCASTPGGDEDEQFFGPGTRLTVL.

This chain links TRBV19 with TRBJ1-5; D might be TRBD1 (6 bases). V lost 10 bases to trimming and J lost 1 base, with 11 bases between them. Per the germline V gene, CDR1 is LNHDA and CDR2 is SQIVND (reference sequence). The CDR3 totals 13 residues. The CDR3 coding sequence is TGTGCCACTCAGGGGTGGAGCAATCAGCCCCAGCATTTT. This codes for CATQGWSNQPQHF.

The chain joins TRBV19 to TRBJ2-4; TRBD1 is a possible D gene (6 bases). The CDR3 is 16 residues long. V was clipped by 5 bases and J by 0 bases, with 14 bases between them. The germline V gene encodes CDR1 LNHDA and CDR2 SQIVND (reference sequence). Here the CDR3 reads CASSPRTASAKNIQYF. The CDR3 bases are TGTGCCAGTAGTCCTCGGACAGCATCAGCCAAAAACATTCAGTACTTC.

This chain links TRBV15 with TRBJ2-1; possible D gene TRBD2, 7 bases. The CDR3 sequence is 15 residues long. The V gene's germline CDR1 is LNHNV and CDR2 YYDKDF (reference sequence). V was pared by 6 bases and J by 4 bases, with 16 bases between. CDR3 amino acids: CATSALGGGYNEQFF. Here the CDR3 DNA reads TGTGCCACCAGTGCCCTAGGGGGGGGGTACAATGAGCAGTTCTTC. Combining the CDR3 with reference TRBV15 and TRBJ2-1 gives the whole variable domain DAMVIQNPRYQVTQFGKPVTLSCSQTLNHNVMYWYQQKSSQAPKLLFHYYDKDFNNEADTPDNFQSRRPNTSFCFLDIRSPGLGDTAMYLCATSALGGGYNEQFFGPGTRLTVL.

The chain recombines TRBV30 with TRBJ1-6; no clear D gene. Germline V gene data show CDR1 as GTSNPN and CDR2 as SVGIG (reference sequence). The CDR3 sequence is 12 residues long. V dropped 4 bases and J dropped 9 bases, with 10 bases sitting between them. CDR3 nucleotides: TGTGCCTGGACCCTAGGGAGTTCACCCCTCCACTTT. It encodes CAWTLGSSPLHF.

This sequence joins TRBV2 and TRBJ2-5, with 9 bases that match TRBD1. Germline V gene lookup returns CDR1 SNHLY and CDR2 FYNNEI. J gave up 5 bases and V 2 bases, and 6 bases lay outside the gene matches. The CDR3 extends over 15 amino acids. The CDR3 sequence is CASSERGTGSETQYF. CDR3 nucleotide sequence: TGTGCCAGCAGTGAACGCGGGACAGGGTCGGAGACCCAGTACTTC.

The genes are TRBV19 and TRBJ1-5; D might be TRBD1 (6 bases). Germline values: CDR1 LNHDA, CDR2 SQIVND (reference sequence). V was trimmed by 10 bases and J by 6 bases, leaving 16 bases between them. CDR3 length: 13 amino acids. This CDR3 reads CATGAGGRQPQHF. The DNA for the CDR3 is TGTGCCACTGGGGCGGGGGGCCGTCAGCCCCAGCATTTT.

This clone has more than one count but fewer than ten. The chain is built from TRBV10-3 and TRBJ2-2; TRBD1 might be the D (6 bases). The CDR3 is 13 residues long. The germline gives CDR1 ENHRY, CDR2 SYGVKD. Trimming left V 10 bases short and J 3 bases short, with 12 bases between. The CDR3 sequence: CATKGEDTGELFF. The CDR3 nucleotides read TGTGCCACCAAGGGGGAAGACACCGGGGAGCTGTTTTTT.

V gene TRBV5-4 combines with J gene TRBJ2-2, with D possibly being TRBD2 (7 bases). Trimming pared 5 bases from V and 0 bases from J, leaving 14 bases between. The CDR3 has 16 residues. Per germline, CDR1 SGHNT and CDR2 YYREEE (reference sequence). The CDR3 loop reads CASRLNGGPNTGELFF. CDR3 bases: TGTGCCAGCAGACTTAACGGGGGGCCGAACACCGGGGAGCTGTTTTTT.

The chain employs TRBV12-3 or TRBV12-4 and TRBJ2-5; tentative D call: TRBD1 (5 bases). This CDR3 has 13 amino acids. V was clipped by 3 bases and J by 5 bases, with 10 bases between them. The CDR3 nucleotides read TGTGCCAGCAGTTTTGCAGGGCGGGAGACCCAGTACTTC. Its translation: CASSFAGRETQYF.

This clone was detected once. The V gene is TRBV7-2, the J gene TRBJ1-5; D is undetermined. Germline CDR1 SGHTA, CDR2 FQGNSA. Trimming removed 4 bases at V and 3 bases at J, with 13 bases between. This CDR3 has 15 residues. CDR3 sequence: CASSSRGATNQPQHF. In nucleotides, the CDR3 is TGTGCCAGCAGCTCCCGGGGAGCGACCAATCAGCCCCAGCATTTT.